A single sample gave rise to the 17 T cell receptor beta chains below, sequenced in a study of T cell repertoires in cytomegalovirus infection. A single record per CDR3 protein comes from TCRdb applying MiXCR to the reads. The sample records approximately 630,000 distinct CDR3 sequences, approximately 24% being singletons. The sequencing sample was made of CD8+ T cells from PBMCs. Receptors originate from a human donor in good health (CMV status not recorded). Some clones in this sample may be carry-over from other donors' samples.

As concerns this clonotype: Possible read error: a much larger clone is one base away. V and J are TRBV6-2 or TRBV6-3 and TRBJ2-1; D call uncertain. Germline V CDR1 and CDR2: MNHEY, SVGEGT. The CDR3 runs 11 residues. V lost 2 bases and J lost 8, with 4 bases in between. CDR3 residues: CASSYRYEQFF. The CDR3 nucleotides read TGTGCCAGCAGTTACAGGTATGAGCAGTTCTTC.

This clonotype has a handful of counts. This chain joins TRBV7-4 and TRBJ2-5; D unresolved. The CDR3 length is 15 residues. Trimming took off 2 bases at V and 2 bases at J, with 12 bases between the two ends. Germline-derived CDR1 and CDR2 are SGHVT and SQSDAQ. The CDR3 sequence is CASSLMCHTQETQYF. CDR3 coding DNA: TGTGCCAGCAGCTTAATGTGTCACACGCAAGAGACCCAGTACTTC.

This clonotype was picked up a small number of times. The rearrangement links TRBV9 to TRBJ2-1; D ambiguous. Trimming shortened V by 4 bases and J by 5 bases, and 7 bases separated the two germline ends. The CDR3 has 12 amino acids. The germline V gene encodes CDR1 SGDLS and CDR2 YYNGEE. Written as DNA, the CDR3 is TGTGCCAGCAGCCGAAACAACAATGAGCAGTTCTTC. As protein: CASSRNNNEQFF.

This clonotype was counted a few times. The gene calls are TRBV27 and TRBJ2-7; D is perhaps TRBD1 (5 bases). V was shortened by 5 bases and J by 1 base, with 9 bases between the two germline ends. The length of the CDR3 is 13 residues. Looked up from germline, CDR1 is MNHEY and CDR2 is SMNVEV (reference sequence). As DNA, the CDR3 is TGTGCCAGCAGTCCACAGGTATCCTACGAGCAGTACTTC. Translated: CASSPQVSYEQYF.

The chain carries TRBV15 and TRBJ2-3; unclear D gene. Trimming pared 0 bases from V and 1 base from J, leaving 8 bases between. In germline, CDR1 is LNHNV, CDR2 YYDKDF (reference sequence). The CDR3 contains 15 residues. The CDR3 loop is CATSRDRDRTDTQYF. CDR3 in DNA: TGTGCCACCAGCAGAGATCGAGATCGCACAGATACGCAGTATTTT.

The genes are TRBV2 and TRBJ2-7; tentative D call: TRBD2 (6 bases). CDR3 length: 12 amino acids. Trimming pared 7 bases from V and 2 bases from J, leaving 9 bases between. Germline CDR1 is SNHLY and CDR2 is FYNNEI. This CDR3 is CASKGGPYEQYF. The CDR3 DNA is TGTGCCAGCAAGGGAGGACCCTACGAGCAGTACTTC.

This clonotype was picked up many times. CDR3: CASSLAPAGNTEAFF. CDR3 DNA sequence: TGTGCCAGCAGCTTAGCGCCCGCGGGGAACACTGAAGCTTTCTTT. The rearrangement links TRBV7-6 to TRBJ1-1; D remains ambiguous. The CDR3 runs 15 residues. Germline V CDR1 and CDR2: SGHVS, FNYEAQ. The V and J ends lost 0 bases and 1 base respectively, with 9 bases between them. The entire variable domain, with the rest obtained from reference TRBV7-6 and TRBJ1-1, is as follows: GAGVSQSPRYKVTKRGQDVALRCDPISGHVSLYWYRQALGQGPEFLTYFNYEAQQDKSGLPNDRFSAERPEGSISTLTIQRTEQRDSAMYRCASSLAPAGNTEAFFGQGTRLTVV.

A word on this clonotype: This clone may be a read error of a much larger clone one base away. CDR3 bases: TGTGCCAGCAGATTTAGCGGGGGGCCCAACATTGAGCAGTTCTTC. It specifies CASRFSGGPNIEQFF. The J gene is TRBJ2-1, the V gene TRBV7-3, with 10 bases aligning to TRBD2. The germline V gene has CDR1 SGHTA and CDR2 FQGTGA. The CDR3 has 15 amino acids. V gave up 6 bases and J gave up 9 bases; unmatched junction bases: 11.

This clonotype was found many times. V usage is TRBV7-6 and J usage is TRBJ2-3; 7 bases line up with TRBD2. Losses at the gene ends were 0 bases for V and 1 base for J; bases not matched to a gene: 1. Germline V gene data show CDR1 as SGHVS and CDR2 as FNYEAQ. This CDR3 is built from 15 residues. CDR3 sequence (DNA): TGTGCCAGCAGCTTAGCACGGGGGGGCACAGATACGCAGTATTTT. It translates to CASSLARGGTDTQYF.

In its sample, this clonotype was seen a few times. The chain recombines TRBV20-1 with TRBJ1-5; a possible D gene is TRBD1 (6 bases). Germline assignment: CDR1 DFQATT and CDR2 SNEGSKA (reference sequence). The CDR3 sequence is 13 residues long. This CDR3 is CNSDSNSNQPQHF. CDR3 nucleotide sequence: TGCAATTCGGACAGTAATAGCAATCAGCCCCAGCATTTT.

This clonotype appeared many times. The chain joins TRBV6-6 to TRBJ2-1; TRBD2 aligns across 9 bases. CDR3 length: 16 amino acids. From germline, CDR1 is MNHNY and CDR2 SVGAGI (reference sequence). V was clipped by 0 bases and J by 3 bases; unmatched bases: 3. Here the CDR3 DNA reads TGTGCCAGCAGTTACTCGAGCGGGGGGCACTACAATGAGCAGTTCTTC. Translated, it gives CASSYSSGGHYNEQFF.

Many counts were recorded for this clonotype. The chain joins TRBV4-1 to TRBJ2-1; TRBD2 might be the D (6 bases). The CDR3 runs 13 residues. V was shortened by 1 base and J by 7 bases, with 8 bases between the two germline ends. Germline CDR1 reads MGHRA; CDR2 reads YSYEKL. CDR3 residues: CASSQGGVNEQFF. CDR3 DNA sequence: TGCGCCAGCAGCCAAGGCGGGGTAAATGAGCAGTTCTTC.

This clonotype showed up many times. This sequence joins TRBV4-1 and TRBJ1-1; D not certain. The germline V and J ends were trimmed by 3 bases and 4 bases, with 15 bases remaining between them. CDR1 is MGHRA, CDR2 YSYEKL, per germline. The CDR3 loop spans 15 amino acids. In nucleotides, the CDR3 is TGCGCCAGCAGCCACACAAGGCTAGCGGGCACTGAAGCTTTCTTT. Its translation: CASSHTRLAGTEAFF.

This clonotype has a handful of counts. This chain connects TRBV18 to TRBJ2-1, with TRBD2 matching over 10 bases. With 11 bases clipped from V and 10 bases from J, the junction kept 11 bases outside the gene matches. CDR1 is KGHSH, CDR2 LQKENI, per germline. The CDR3 sequence is 13 residues long. In nucleotides, the CDR3 is TGTGCCGCGGCAGCGGGGGGGCTATACGAGCAGTTCTTC. Amino acids: CAAAAGGLYEQFF.

This clonotype was seen only a few times. V and J are TRBV19 and TRBJ2-5, with D possibly being TRBD1 (6 bases). Germline lookup yields CDR1 LNHDA and CDR2 SQIVND (reference sequence). This CDR3 comprises 15 residues. V shed 0 bases and J shed 3 bases, with 11 bases lying between them. The CDR3 DNA reads TGTGCCAGTAGTATAGAGCCAGGGGAAGAAGAGACCCAGTACTTC. Translation: CASSIEPGEEETQYF.

The V gene is TRBV11-3, the J gene TRBJ2-3; D not certain. The length of the CDR3 is 15 residues. V shed 5 bases and J shed 4 bases, with 16 bases lying between them. The germline V gene has CDR1 SGHNT and CDR2 YENEEA. The CDR3 spells CASSLGTGWADTQYF. Written as DNA, the CDR3 is TGTGCCAGCAGCCTCGGTACCGGGTGGGCAGATACGCAGTATTTT.

The rearrangement joins TRBV7-6 to TRBJ2-7; 10 nucleotides agree with TRBD1. V shed 5 bases, J shed 3 bases, and the junction held 10 bases outside the gene matches. In germline, CDR1 is SGHVS, CDR2 FNYEAQ. This CDR3 is built from 16 residues. This chain's CDR3 is CASSPRTGGTNYEQYV. In DNA, the CDR3 is TGTGCCAGCAGCCCTCGGACAGGGGGTACCAACTACGAGCAGTACGTC.